This T cell receptor (beta chain) emerged from a study of monozygotic twins with inflammatory bowel disease. The unique tags termed UMIs, each holding a 6-nucleotide sample barcode, were added by means of template switching. Each CDR3 protein gets one entry in TCRdb, which reprocessed the 5' RACE reads and gives no DNA. This sample carries 200,000 to 250,000 distinct CDR3 sequences, with less than 9% going to the ten biggest clones. CDR3 length: 15 amino acids. CDR1 is MNHEY and CDR2 is SMNVEV in the germline V gene (reference sequence). As regards this clonotype: Antigen: not known.

Regarding the study as a whole: Healthy co-twins showed greater TCRbeta diversity (inverse Simpson) than IBD patients. Relative clonotype sharing with others was diminished in IBD patients versus healthy twins, particularly with disease activity. There was no way to distinguish the different T cell subtypes.

This TCR came from a human donor with ulcerative colitis or Crohn's disease, or a healthy co-twin of an affected twin (not recorded which). The chain links TRBV27 to TRBJ2-1; TCRdb names TRBD2, which stays unverified in the absence of DNA. Sequencing was performed on blood. This CDR3 is CASSFSGGYYNEQFF.